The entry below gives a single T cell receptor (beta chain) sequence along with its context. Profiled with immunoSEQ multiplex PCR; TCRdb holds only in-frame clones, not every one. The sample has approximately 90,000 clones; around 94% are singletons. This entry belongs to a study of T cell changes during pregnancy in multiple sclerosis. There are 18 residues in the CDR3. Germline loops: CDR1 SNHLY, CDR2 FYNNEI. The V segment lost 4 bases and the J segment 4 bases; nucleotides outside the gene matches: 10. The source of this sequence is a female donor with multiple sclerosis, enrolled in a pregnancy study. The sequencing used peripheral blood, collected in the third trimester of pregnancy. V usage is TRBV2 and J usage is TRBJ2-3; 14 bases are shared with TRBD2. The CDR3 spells CASSGPGLAGVVADTQYF. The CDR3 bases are TGTGCCAGCAGTGGGCCGGGACTAGCGGGAGTTGTGGCAGATACGCAGTATTTT.